The next 10 T cell receptor beta chains were all read from a single sample in a study of blood T cell repertoires in COVID-19. The protocol was immunoSEQ multiplex PCR, while the TCRdb copy is restricted to in-frame clones and leaves out a portion. The table records about 270,000 clones, roughly 79% of them present only once. Sequenced input: peripheral blood. These TCRs come from a woman aged 55-70 years with active or convalescent COVID-19.

This CDR3 reads CASRLRTGRTEKLFF. CDR3 nucleotides: TGTGCCAGTAGACTTAGGACAGGGAGGACTGAAAAACTGTTTTTT. The rearrangement uses TRBV19 and TRBJ1-4; 8 nucleotides line up with TRBD1. The CDR3 extends over 15 amino acids. The J segment lost 7 bases and the V segment lost 6 bases, leaving 10 bases of the junction unmatched. Looked up from germline, CDR1 is LNHDA and CDR2 is SQIVND (reference sequence).

V and J are TRBV5-8 and TRBJ2-5, with a tentative D call TRBD1 (6 bases). In germline, CDR1 is SGHTS, CDR2 YDEGEE. The CDR3 spans 14 residues. The V and J ends lost 4 bases and 5 bases respectively, with 15 bases between them. CDR3 sequence (DNA): TGTGCCAGCAGCCTGACAGGCCAAGGGGAGACCCAGTACTTC. Protein sequence: CASSLTGQGETQYF.

This chain joins TRBV6-1 and TRBJ1-3; D not resolved. Germline CDR1 and CDR2: MNHNS and SASEGT. Trimming shortened V by 3 bases and J by 0 bases, and 15 bases separated the two germline ends. The CDR3 consists of 17 residues. In nucleotides, the CDR3 is TGTGCCAGCAGTGAGCCTACAGCCTTTCACTCTGGAAACACCATATATTTT. Protein: CASSEPTAFHSGNTIYF.

V usage is TRBV2 and J usage is TRBJ1-2; D unresolved. Between the trimmed V and J ends, which lost 4 bases and 6 bases, there was a span of 9 bases. Looked up from germline, CDR1 is SNHLY and CDR2 is FYNNEI. The CDR3 totals 12 residues. CDR3 coding DNA: TGTGCCAGCAGTGGGCTAGGTGATGGCTACACCTTC. Translated: CASSGLGDGYTF.

The chain uses TRBV29-1 and TRBJ1-2; D not resolved. Trimming cost V 3 bases and J 3 bases, with 14 bases left between them. Germline V gene data show CDR1 as SQVTM and CDR2 as ANQGSEA. This CDR3 has 14 amino acids. For the CDR3, the DNA is TGCAGCGTTGAGTCGCCCGGACTTTACTATGGCTACACCTTC. Translating gives CSVESPGLYYGYTF.

The chain links TRBV3-1 (or the pseudogene TRBV3-2) to TRBJ1-6; 7 positions agree with TRBD1. The CDR3 totals 14 residues. Germline trimming cut 0 bases from V and 14 bases from J; bases unmatched to any gene: 7. The V gene's germline CDR1 is LGHDT and CDR2 YNNKEL (reference sequence). This chain's CDR3 is CASSQEATGLSLHF. The CDR3, as DNA: TGTGCCAGCAGCCAAGAGGCGACAGGGCTATCCCTCCACTTT.

The V gene is TRBV4-2, the J gene TRBJ1-6; D is uncertain. The V gene lost 1 base and the J gene lost 5 bases, with 12 bases spanning the gap. The germline V gene has CDR1 LGHNA and CDR2 YNFKEQ. The CDR3 runs to 16 residues. This chain's CDR3 is CASSQAEASNNSPLHF. The CDR3 region has the DNA TGTGCCAGCAGCCAAGCGGAAGCTAGTAATAATTCACCCCTCCACTTT.

The J gene is TRBJ1-2, the V gene TRBV5-4; 12 bases match TRBD1. The V and J ends lost 0 bases and 4 bases, in that order; junction bases with no gene match: 4. The germline gives CDR1 SGHNT, CDR2 YYREEE (reference sequence). The length of the CDR3 is 16 residues. The CDR3 sequence: CASSLGGTGGTYGYTF. In nucleotides, the CDR3 is TGTGCCAGCAGCTTGGGTGGGACAGGGGGCACCTATGGCTACACCTTC.

The V call is TRBV7-9, the J call TRBJ1-1; D not resolved. There are 15 residues in the CDR3. V shed 3 bases and J shed 1 base, with 12 bases lying between them. Germline assignment: CDR1 SEHNR and CDR2 FQNEAQ (reference sequence). The CDR3 protein is CASSFSWASNTEAFF. DNA of the CDR3: TGTGCCAGCAGCTTTTCCTGGGCCTCGAACACTGAAGCTTTCTTT.

A note on this clone: Other nucleotide sequences from this sample produce the same CDR3. The genes are TRBV4-2 and TRBJ2-7; tentatively, D is TRBD1 (6 bases). Germline CDR1 reads LGHNA; CDR2 reads YNFKEQ. This CDR3 has 17 amino acids. The germline V and J ends were trimmed by 0 bases and 7 bases, with 22 bases remaining between them. The CDR3 spells CASSQDRGQYRVWEQYF. DNA for the CDR3: TGTGCCAGCAGCCAAGATCGAGGACAGTATAGGGTGTGGGAGCAGTACTTC.